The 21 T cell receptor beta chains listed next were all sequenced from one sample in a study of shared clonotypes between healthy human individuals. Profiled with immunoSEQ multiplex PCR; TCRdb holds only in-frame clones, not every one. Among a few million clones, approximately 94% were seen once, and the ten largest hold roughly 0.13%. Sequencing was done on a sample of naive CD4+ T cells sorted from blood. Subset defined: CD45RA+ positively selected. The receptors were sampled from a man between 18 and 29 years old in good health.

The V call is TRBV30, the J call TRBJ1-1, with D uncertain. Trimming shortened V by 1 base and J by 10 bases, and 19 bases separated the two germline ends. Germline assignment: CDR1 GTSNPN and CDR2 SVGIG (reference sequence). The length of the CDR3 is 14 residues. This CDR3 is CAWSGIRGSRGAFF. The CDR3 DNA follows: TGTGCCTGGAGTGGTATCCGGGGTTCGAGAGGAGCTTTCTTT.

The CDR3 nucleotides read TGTGCCAGCTCACCTTCTACAGAGAACTATGGCTACACCTTC. It yields the protein CASSPSTENYGYTF. The chain carries TRBV18 and TRBJ1-2, with D hard to call. This CDR3 has 14 amino acids. CDR1 KGHSH and CDR2 LQKENI come from the germline V gene. V was cut by 3 bases and J by 2 bases, with 10 bases left in between.

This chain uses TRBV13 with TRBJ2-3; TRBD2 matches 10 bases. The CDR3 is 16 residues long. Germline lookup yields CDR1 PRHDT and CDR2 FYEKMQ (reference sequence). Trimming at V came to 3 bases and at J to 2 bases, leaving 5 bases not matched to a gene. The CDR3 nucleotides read TGTGCCAGCAGCTTCCTAGCGGGGGCCTTCACAGATACGCAGTATTTT. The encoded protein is CASSFLAGAFTDTQYF.

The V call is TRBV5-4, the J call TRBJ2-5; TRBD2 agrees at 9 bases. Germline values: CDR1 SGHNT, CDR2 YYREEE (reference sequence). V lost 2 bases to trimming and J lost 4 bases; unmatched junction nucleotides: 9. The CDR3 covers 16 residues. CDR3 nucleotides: TGTGCCAGCAGCTTCCTAAACCAAGCGGGAGGAGAGACCCAGTACTTC. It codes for CASSFLNQAGGETQYF.

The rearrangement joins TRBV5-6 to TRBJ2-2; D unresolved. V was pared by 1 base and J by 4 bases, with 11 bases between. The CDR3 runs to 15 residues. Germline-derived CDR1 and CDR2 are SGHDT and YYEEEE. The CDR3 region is CASSLFQLGTGELFF. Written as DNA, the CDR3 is TGTGCCAGCAGCTTGTTTCAATTGGGCACCGGGGAGCTGTTTTTT.

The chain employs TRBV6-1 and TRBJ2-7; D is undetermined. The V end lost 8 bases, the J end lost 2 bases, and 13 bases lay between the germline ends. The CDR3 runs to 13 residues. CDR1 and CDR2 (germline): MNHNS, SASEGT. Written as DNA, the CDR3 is TGTGCCAGCGTTGACTTCCGGGCCTACGAGCAGTACTTC. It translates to CASVDFRAYEQYF.

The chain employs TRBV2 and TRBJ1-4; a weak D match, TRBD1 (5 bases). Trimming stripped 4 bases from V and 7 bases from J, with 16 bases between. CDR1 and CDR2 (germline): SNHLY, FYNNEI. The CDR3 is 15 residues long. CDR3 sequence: CASSGQPSLGEKLFF. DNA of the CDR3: TGTGCCAGCAGTGGACAGCCTAGCCTCGGTGAAAAACTGTTTTTT.

CDR3 coding DNA: TGTGCCAGCAGCTTAGCATTTAGGACTGAAGCTTTCTTT. Protein product: CASSLAFRTEAFF. The chain couples TRBV11-2 to TRBJ1-1; D ambiguous. The CDR3 loop spans 13 amino acids. Germline V gene sequence: CDR1 SGHAT, CDR2 FQNNGV. The V end lost 1 base, the J end lost 5 bases, and 8 bases lay between the germline ends.

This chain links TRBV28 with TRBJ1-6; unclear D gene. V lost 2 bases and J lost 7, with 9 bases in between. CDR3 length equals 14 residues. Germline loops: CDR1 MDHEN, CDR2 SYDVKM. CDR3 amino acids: CASSLGQVNSPLHF. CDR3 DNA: TGTGCCAGCAGTTTAGGTCAGGTCAATTCACCCCTCCACTTT.

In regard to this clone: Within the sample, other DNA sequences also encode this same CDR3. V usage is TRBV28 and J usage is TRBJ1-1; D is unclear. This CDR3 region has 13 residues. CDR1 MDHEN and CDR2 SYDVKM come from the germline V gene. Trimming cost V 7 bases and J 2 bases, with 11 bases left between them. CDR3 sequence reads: CASMGRGNTEAFF. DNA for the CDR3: TGTGCCAGCATGGGAAGAGGTAACACTGAAGCTTTCTTT.

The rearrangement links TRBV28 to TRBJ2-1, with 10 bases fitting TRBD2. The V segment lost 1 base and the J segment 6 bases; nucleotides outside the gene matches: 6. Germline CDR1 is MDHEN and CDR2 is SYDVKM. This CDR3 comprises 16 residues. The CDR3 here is CASSLFVAGGRNEQFF. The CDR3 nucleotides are TGTGCCAGCAGTTTATTCGTAGCGGGGGGCCGCAATGAGCAGTTCTTC. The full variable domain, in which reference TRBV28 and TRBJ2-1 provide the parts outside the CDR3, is DVKVTQSSRYLVKRTGEKVFLECVQDMDHENMFWYRQDPGLGLRLIYFSYDVKMKEKGDIPEGYSVSREKKERFSLILESASTNQTSMYLCASSLFVAGGRNEQFFGPGTRLTVL.

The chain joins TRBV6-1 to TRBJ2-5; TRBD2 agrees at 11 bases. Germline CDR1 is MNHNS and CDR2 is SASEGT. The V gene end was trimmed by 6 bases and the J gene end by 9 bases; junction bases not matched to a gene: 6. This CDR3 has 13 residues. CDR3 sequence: CASRELAGEAQYF. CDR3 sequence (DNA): TGTGCCAGCAGGGAACTAGCGGGGGAGGCCCAGTACTTC.

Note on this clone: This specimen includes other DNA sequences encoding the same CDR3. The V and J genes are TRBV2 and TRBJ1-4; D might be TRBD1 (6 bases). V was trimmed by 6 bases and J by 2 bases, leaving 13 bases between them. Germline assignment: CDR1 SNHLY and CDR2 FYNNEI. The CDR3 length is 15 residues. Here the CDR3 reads CASSLTGLTNEKLFF. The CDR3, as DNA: TGTGCCAGCAGCCTAACAGGGCTTACTAATGAAAAACTGTTTTTT. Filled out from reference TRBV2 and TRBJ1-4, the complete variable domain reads EPEVTQTPSHQVTQMGQEVILRCVPISNHLYFYWYRQILGQKVEFLVSFYNNEISEKSEIFDDQFSVERPDGSNFTLKIRSTKLEDSAMYFCASSLTGLTNEKLFFGSGTQLSVL.

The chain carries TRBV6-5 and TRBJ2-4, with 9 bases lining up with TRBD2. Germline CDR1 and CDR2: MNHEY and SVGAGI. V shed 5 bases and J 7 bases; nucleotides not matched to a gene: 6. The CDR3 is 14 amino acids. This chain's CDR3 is CASSGSGGGNIQYF. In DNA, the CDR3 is TGTGCCAGCAGTGGTAGCGGGGGAGGTAACATTCAGTACTTC.

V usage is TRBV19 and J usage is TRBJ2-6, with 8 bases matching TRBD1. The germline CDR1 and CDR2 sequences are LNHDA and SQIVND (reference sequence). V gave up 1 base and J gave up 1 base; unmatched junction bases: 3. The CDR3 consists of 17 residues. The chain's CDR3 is CASSIVRTGSGANVLTF. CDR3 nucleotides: TGTGCCAGTAGTATAGTTCGGACAGGGTCTGGGGCCAACGTCCTGACTTTC.

Here the CDR3 reads CASRGTGSYTEAFF. In DNA, the CDR3 is TGTGCCAGCAGGGGGACAGGGTCGTACACTGAAGCTTTCTTT. V is TRBV25-1 and J is TRBJ1-1; 9 bases line up with TRBD1. Looked up from germline, CDR1 is MGHDK and CDR2 is SYGVNS. The V segment lost 6 bases and the J segment 3 bases; nucleotides outside the gene matches: 5. This CDR3 is built from 14 residues.

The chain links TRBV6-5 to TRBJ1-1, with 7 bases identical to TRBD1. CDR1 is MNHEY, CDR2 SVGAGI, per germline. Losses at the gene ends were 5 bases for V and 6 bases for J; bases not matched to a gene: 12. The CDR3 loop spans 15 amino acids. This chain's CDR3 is CASSRPEGAAAEAFF. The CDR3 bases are TGTGCCAGCAGTAGACCCGAGGGGGCGGCAGCTGAAGCTTTCTTT.

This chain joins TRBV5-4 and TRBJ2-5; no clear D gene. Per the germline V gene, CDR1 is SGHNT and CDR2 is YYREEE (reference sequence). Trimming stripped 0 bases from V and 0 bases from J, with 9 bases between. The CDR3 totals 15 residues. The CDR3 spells CASSLVSWYQETQYF. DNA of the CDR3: TGTGCCAGCAGCTTGGTCAGTTGGTACCAAGAGACCCAGTACTTC. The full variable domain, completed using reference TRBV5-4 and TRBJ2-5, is ETGVTQSPTHLIKTRGQQVTLRCSSQSGHNTVSWYQQALGQGPQFIFQYYREEENGRGNFPPRFSGLQFPNYSSELNVNALELDDSALYLCASSLVSWYQETQYFGPGTRLLVL.

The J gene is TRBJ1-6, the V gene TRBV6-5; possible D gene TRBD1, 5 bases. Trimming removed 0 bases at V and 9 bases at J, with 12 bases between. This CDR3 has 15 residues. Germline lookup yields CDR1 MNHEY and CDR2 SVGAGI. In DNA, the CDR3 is TGTGCCAGCAGTTACTCGAGGCGGGGGAGTTCACCCCTCCACTTT. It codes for CASSYSRRGSSPLHF.

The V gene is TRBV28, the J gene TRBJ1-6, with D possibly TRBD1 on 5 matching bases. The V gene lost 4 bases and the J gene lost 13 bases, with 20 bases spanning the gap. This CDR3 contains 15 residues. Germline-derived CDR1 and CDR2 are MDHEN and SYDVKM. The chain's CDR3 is CASSSPPGPETPLHF. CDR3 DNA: TGTGCCAGCAGTTCCCCCCCGGGGCCCGAGACTCCCCTCCACTTT.

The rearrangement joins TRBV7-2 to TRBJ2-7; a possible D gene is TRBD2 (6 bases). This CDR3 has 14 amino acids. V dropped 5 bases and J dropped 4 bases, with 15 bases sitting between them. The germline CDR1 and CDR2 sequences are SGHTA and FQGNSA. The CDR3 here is CASSQGGEDYEQYF. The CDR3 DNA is TGTGCCAGCAGCCAAGGAGGGGAGGATTACGAGCAGTACTTC.